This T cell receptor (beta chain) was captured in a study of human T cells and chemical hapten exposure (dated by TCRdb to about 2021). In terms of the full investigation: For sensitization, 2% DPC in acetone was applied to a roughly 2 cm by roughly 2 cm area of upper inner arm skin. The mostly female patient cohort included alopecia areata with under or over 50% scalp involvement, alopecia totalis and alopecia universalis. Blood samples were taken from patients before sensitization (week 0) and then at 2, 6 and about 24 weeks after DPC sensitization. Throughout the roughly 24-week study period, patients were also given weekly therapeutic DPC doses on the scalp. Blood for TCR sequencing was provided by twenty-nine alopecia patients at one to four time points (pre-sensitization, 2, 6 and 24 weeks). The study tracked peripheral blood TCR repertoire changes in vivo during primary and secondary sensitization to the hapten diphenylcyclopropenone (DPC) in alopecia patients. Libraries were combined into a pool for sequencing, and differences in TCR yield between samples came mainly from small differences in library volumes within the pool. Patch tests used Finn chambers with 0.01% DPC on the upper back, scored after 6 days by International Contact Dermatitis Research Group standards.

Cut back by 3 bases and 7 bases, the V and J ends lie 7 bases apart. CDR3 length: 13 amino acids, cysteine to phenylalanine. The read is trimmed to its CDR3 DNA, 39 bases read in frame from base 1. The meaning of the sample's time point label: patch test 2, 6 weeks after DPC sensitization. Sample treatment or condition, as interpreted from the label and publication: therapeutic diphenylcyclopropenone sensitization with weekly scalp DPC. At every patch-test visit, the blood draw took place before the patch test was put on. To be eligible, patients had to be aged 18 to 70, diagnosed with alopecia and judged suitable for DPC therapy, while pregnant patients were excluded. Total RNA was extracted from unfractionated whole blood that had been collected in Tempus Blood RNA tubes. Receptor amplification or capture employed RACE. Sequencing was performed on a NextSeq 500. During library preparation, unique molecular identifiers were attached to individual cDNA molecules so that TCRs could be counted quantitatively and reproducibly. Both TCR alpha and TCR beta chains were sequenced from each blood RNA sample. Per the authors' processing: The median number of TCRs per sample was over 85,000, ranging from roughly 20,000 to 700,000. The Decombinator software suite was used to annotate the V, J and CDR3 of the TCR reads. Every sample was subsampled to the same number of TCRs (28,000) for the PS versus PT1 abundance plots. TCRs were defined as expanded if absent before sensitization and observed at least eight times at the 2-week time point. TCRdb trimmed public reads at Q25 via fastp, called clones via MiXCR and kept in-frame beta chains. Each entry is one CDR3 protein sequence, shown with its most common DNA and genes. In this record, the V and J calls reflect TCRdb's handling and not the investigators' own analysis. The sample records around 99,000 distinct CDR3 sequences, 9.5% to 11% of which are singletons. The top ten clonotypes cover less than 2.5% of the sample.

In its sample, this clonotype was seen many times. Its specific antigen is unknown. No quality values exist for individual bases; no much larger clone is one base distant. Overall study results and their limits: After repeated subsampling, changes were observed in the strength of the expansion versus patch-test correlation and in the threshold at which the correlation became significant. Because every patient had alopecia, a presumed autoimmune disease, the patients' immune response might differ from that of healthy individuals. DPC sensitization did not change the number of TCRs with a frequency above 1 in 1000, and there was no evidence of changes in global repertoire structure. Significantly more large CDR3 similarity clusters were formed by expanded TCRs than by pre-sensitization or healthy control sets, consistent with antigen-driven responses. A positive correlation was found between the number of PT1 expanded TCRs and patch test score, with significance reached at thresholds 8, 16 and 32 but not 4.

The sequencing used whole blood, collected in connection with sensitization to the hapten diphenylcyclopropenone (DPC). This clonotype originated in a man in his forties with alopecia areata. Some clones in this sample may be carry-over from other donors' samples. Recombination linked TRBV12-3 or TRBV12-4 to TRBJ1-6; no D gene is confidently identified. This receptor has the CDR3 CASSFSANSPLHF. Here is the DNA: TGTGCCAGCAGTTTTAGCGCAAATTCACCCCTCCACTTT.